This record covers a single T cell receptor beta chain. It lacks a known antigen. Base-call qualities are not available, and no considerably larger clone is one nucleotide away. The sample originates from a study of shared clonotypes between healthy human individuals (dated by TCRdb to the early 2020s). The study in broad terms: A couple of women and three men aged 18 to 49 years were included in the cohort. Different laboratories and diverse techniques were used to prepare libraries and sequence TCR repertoires, to increase sequencing depth and limit assay-specific biases. For each donor, CD4 naive and CD4 memory were each given three plates, CD8 naive was given two plates, and CD8 memory was given one plate. The study deeply sequenced blood TCR repertoires of five healthy adults to estimate repertoire size and the extent of clonotype sharing between individuals. Per donor, leukapheresis produced somewhere between about 0.94 and 9 billion PBMCs. The study at large found these results: The small number of donors limited the genetic and exposure-history diversity represented. Estimated clonotype richness was generally larger for naive than for memory subsets. Clonotypes shared by all four sorted-subset donors showed higher generation probabilities than non-shared clonotypes. When a few donors were compared, the shared fraction of clonotypes was roughly 4.8% for naive CD4, approximately 3.5% for naive CD8, about 2.5% for memory CD4, and under 0.5% for memory CD8. Sampling was restricted to blood, and TCR repertoires in tissue are likely to differ from TCR repertoires in blood. Even with the large sequencing depth, rarefaction of the sorted-subset datasets indicated that sequencing was incomplete. Based on pairwise subsampling, the degree of clonotype sharing among donors was expected to be affected by sequencing depth.

Using the deep immunoSEQ assay, TCR CDR3 regions were amplified from genomic DNA by multiplex PCR. Extracted genomic DNA from each cell subset was distributed evenly across all wells of several immunoSEQ 96-well plates, and each plate was treated as a replicate. For sorted subsets, about 210 ng of genomic DNA, equivalent to 25,000 to 35,000 T cell genomes, went into each replicate PCR. The purified libraries were quantified using a Qubit 3.0 fluorometer, sized with a Bioanalyzer 2100, and then quantified again using the KAPA Library Quantification kit. A separate single-read 150-cycle Illumina NextSeq 550 flow cell was used to sequence each immunoSEQ 96-well plate. Per the source publication's procedure: The immunoSEQ output contained only junctional sequences without quality scores, so filtering could not match that applied to full-length reads. To assign V/J genes and CDR3, sequences were annotated against IMGT germline references using PyIR, a Python wrapper for IgBLAST v1.9. Reads were removed for weak V/J assignments (E-value above 1e-6), missing CDR3, stop codons, out-of-frame junctions, or ambiguous translated residues. A V3J clonotype was defined by an identical inferred V gene, J gene, and CDR3 amino acid sequence. To compute the percentage overlap between repertoires, the number of shared unique clonotypes was divided by the size of the smaller repertoire. Three approaches were used to assess repertoire richness: RTK rarefaction, the Chao1 estimator, and Recon v2.1 estimates of unobserved clonotypes. Generation probabilities were computed with OLGA for all TCRbeta clonotypes obtained by the gDNA method from several donors. The immuneACCESS repertoire file appears here via TCRdb, limited to in-frame rearrangements. These files lack a portion of the clones; in checked studies, under half of the deficit traces to unresolved V genes, and the cause of the others is not known. V and J calls and clone size are given by that table; D and trimming were obtained from the DNA. In this sample the table shows 1,400,000 or so clones, 97% to 99% of which occur a single time. About 0.4% of the sample lies in the top ten.

The donors were healthy, HIV-negative adults with no recently reported acute infections or vaccinations. Only Caucasian adults living in Nashville, Tennessee, USA were represented among the donors. CD4+ T cells were enriched by magnetic negative selection, after which naive cells were positively selected on CD45RA and the negative fraction was taken as the memory subset. Blood was obtained by leukapheresis, after which PBMCs were separated by Ficoll-Histopaque density gradient centrifugation and cryopreserved in liquid nitrogen vapor phase. Purity and quantity of every magnetically sorted T cell population were checked by analytical flow cytometry. Each sorted fraction had its genomic DNA isolated and then quantified by UV absorbance on a Nanodrop 2000c. The sequence was obtained from a man aged 25 to 45 in good health. The sample comprised naive CD4+ T cells sorted from blood. Read against the paper, the sample's cell subset or site label means: CD45RA+ positively selected.

The DNA sequence follows: TGCGCCAGCAGCTTTGTCTCCGGGGGACTAGCGGGAGTGGGTGAGCAGTTCTTC. Its protein product is CASSFVSGGLAGVGEQFF. This receptor chain uses TRBV5-1 and TRBJ2-1, and 14 junction bases match TRBD2. From its cysteine to its phenylalanine, the CDR3 spans 18 amino acids. The sequence is cut down to CDR3 DNA, 54 bases in frame from base 1. V is trimmed back by 2 bases and J by 9 bases, and the junction contains 13 bases that no gene match accounts for. CDR1 and CDR2 were assigned from the germline V gene as SGHRS and YFSETQ.